There are a few counts of the clone carrying this TCR beta chain. Its antigen is still unknown. This entry comes from a study of somatic mutations in cytotoxic T cells in rheumatoid arthritis. On the study more broadly: Purity of nearly 100% was reached when some V beta antibody-stained T-cell populations were flow-sorted, including V beta1+ cells sequenced for TCRB. Study-wide results and limits: Age-matched healthy controls and rheumatoid arthritis patients had CD8+ T-cell clonality that did not differ significantly.

By positive magnetic bead selection, CD4+ and CD8+ cells were isolated, and their purity was checked by flow cytometry. The CDR3 runs 8 residues. The V gene lost 4 bases and the J gene lost 15 bases, with 1 base spanning the gap. Clones were read by immunoSEQ multiplex PCR, and TCRdb kept only the in-frame ones, dropping some. The data contain approximately 15,000 clones, roughly 73% of them singletons. The clonotype comes from an adult with rheumatoid arthritis. The sample comprised CD8+ T cells sorted from blood. The chain carries TRBV23-1 and TRBJ2-6; unclear D gene. TRBV23-1 is an ORF, with its function uncertain. CDR3 loop: CASSPLTF. The CDR3 DNA sequence: TGCGCCAGCAGTCCCCTGACTTTC.